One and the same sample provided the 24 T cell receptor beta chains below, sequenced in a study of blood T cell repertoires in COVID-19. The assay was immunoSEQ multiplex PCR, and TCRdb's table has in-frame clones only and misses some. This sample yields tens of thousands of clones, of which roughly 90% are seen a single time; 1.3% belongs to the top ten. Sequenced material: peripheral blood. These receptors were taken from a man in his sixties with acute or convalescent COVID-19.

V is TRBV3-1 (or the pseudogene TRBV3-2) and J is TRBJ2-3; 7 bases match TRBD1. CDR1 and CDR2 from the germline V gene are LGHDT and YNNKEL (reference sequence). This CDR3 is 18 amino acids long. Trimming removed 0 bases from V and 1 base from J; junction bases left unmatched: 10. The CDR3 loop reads CASSQELRQGRGTDTQYF. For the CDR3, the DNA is TGTGCCAGCAGCCAAGAGCTGCGACAGGGCCGGGGCACAGATACGCAGTATTTT.

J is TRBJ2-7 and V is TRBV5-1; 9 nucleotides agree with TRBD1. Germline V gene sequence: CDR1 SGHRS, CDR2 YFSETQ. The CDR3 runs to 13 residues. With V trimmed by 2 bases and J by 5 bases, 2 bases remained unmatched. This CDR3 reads CASSFGTGNEQYF. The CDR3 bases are TGCGCCAGCAGCTTCGGGACAGGGAACGAGCAGTACTTC.

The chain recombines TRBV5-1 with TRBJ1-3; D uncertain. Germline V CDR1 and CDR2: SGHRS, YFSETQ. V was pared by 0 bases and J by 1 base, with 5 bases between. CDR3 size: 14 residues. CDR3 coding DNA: TGCGCCAGCAGCTTGGGGAGTTCTGGAAACACCATATATTTT. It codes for CASSLGSSGNTIYF.

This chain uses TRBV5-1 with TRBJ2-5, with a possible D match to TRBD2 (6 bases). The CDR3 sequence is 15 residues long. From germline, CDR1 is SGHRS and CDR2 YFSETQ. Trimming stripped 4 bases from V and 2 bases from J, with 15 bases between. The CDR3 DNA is TGCGCCAGCAGCAGTCCAGGGACTCCGCAAGAGACCCAGTACTTC. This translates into CASSSPGTPQETQYF.

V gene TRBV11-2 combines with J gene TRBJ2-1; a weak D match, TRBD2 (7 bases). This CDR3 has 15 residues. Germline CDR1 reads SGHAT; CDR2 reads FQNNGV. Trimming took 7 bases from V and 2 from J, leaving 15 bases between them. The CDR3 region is CASTGGLSPYNEQFF. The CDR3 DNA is TGTGCCAGCACGGGGGGCCTAAGCCCCTACAATGAGCAGTTCTTC.

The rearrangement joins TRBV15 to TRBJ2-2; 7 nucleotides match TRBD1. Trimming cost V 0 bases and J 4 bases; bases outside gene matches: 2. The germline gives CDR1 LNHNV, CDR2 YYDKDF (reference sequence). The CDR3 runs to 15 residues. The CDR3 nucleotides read TGTGCCACCAGCAGAGATGGACAGGCCACCGGGGAGCTGTTTTTT. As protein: CATSRDGQATGELFF. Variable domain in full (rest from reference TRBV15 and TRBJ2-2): DAMVIQNPRYQVTQFGKPVTLSCSQTLNHNVMYWYQQKSSQAPKLLFHYYDKDFNNEADTPDNFQSRRPNTSFCFLDIRSPGLGDTAMYLCATSRDGQATGELFFGEGSRLTVL.

The chain's CDR3 is CASSPRDRGRVNTEAFF. For the CDR3, the DNA is TGTGCCAGCAGCCCCCGGGACAGGGGGCGCGTGAACACTGAAGCTTTCTTT. V is TRBV5-6 and J is TRBJ1-1; TRBD1 matches at 12 bases. The V gene's germline CDR1 is SGHDT and CDR2 YYEEEE. The CDR3 totals 17 residues. The V segment lost 4 bases and the J segment 0 bases; nucleotides outside the gene matches: 7.

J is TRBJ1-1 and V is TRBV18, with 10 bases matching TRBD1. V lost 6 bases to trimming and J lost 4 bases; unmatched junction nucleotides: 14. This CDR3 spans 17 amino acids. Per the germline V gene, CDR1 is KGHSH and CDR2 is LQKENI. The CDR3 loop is CASSQSPGQGMGTEAFF. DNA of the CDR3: TGTGCCAGCTCCCAATCGCCGGGACAGGGGATGGGCACTGAAGCTTTCTTT.

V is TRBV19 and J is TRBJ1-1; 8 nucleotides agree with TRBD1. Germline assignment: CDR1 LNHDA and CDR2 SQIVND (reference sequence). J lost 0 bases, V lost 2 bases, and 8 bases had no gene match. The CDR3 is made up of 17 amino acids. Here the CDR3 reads CASSIRGPTGVNTEAFF. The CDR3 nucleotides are TGTGCCAGTAGTATAAGGGGCCCGACAGGGGTGAACACTGAAGCTTTCTTT.

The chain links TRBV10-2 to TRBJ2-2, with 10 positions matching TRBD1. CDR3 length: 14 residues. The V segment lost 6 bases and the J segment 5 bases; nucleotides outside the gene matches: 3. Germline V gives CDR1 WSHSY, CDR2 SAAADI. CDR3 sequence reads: CASRGTGATGELFF. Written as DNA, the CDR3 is TGCGCCAGCAGAGGGACAGGGGCAACCGGGGAGCTGTTTTTT.

CDR3 nucleotides: TGTGCCAGCAGTCCGGGACAGGGTGTCCAAAACATTCAGTACTTC. This codes for CASSPGQGVQNIQYF. The J gene is TRBJ2-4, the V gene TRBV6-5; 9 bases are a match to TRBD1. V lost 5 bases to trimming and J lost 5 bases; unmatched junction nucleotides: 7. Germline loops: CDR1 MNHEY, CDR2 SVGAGI. The CDR3 totals 15 residues.

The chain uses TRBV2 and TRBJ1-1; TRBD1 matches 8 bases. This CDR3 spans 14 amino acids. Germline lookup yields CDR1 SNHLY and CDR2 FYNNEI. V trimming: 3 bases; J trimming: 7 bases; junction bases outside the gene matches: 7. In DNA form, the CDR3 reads TGTGCCAGCAGTGACCGGACAGGGCGCAGTGAAGCTTTCTTT. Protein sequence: CASSDRTGRSEAFF. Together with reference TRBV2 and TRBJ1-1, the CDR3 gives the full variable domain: EPEVTQTPSHQVTQMGQEVILRCVPISNHLYFYWYRQILGQKVEFLVSFYNNEISEKSEIFDDQFSVERPDGSNFTLKIRSTKLEDSAMYFCASSDRTGRSEAFFGQGTRLTVV.

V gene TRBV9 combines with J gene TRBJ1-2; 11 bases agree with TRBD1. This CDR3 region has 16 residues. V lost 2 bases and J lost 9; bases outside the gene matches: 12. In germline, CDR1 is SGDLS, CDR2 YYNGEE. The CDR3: CASSVSTGQGAGSYTF. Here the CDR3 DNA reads TGTGCCAGCAGCGTTTCGACCGGACAGGGGGCAGGGAGCTACACCTTC.

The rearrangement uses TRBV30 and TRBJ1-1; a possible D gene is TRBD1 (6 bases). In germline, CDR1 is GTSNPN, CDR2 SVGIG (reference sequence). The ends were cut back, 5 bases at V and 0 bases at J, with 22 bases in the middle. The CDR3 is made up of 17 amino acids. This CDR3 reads CAWGRDRGGGVNTEAFF. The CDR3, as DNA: TGTGCCTGGGGCCGGGACCGCGGAGGGGGGGTGAACACTGAAGCTTTCTTT.

The CDR3 DNA sequence: TGCAGTGCTAGGGGCCCTAACGAGCAGTACTTC. It translates to CSARGPNEQYF. The rearrangement joins TRBV20-1 to TRBJ2-7; D is unclear. Germline assignment: CDR1 DFQATT and CDR2 SNEGSKA (reference sequence). CDR3 length: 11 amino acids. V lost 3 bases and J lost 5, with 8 bases in between.

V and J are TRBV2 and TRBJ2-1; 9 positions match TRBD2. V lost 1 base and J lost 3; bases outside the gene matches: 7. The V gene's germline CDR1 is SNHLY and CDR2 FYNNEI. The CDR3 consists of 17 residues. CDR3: CASSEGSGGPHYNEQFF. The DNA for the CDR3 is TGTGCCAGCAGTGAAGGAAGCGGGGGGCCCCACTACAATGAGCAGTTCTTC.

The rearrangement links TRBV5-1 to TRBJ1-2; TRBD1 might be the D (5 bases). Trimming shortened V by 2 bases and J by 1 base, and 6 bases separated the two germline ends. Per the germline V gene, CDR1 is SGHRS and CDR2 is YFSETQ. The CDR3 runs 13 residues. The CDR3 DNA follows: TGCGCCAGCAGCTTACAGGTTAACTATGGCTACACCTTC. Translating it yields CASSLQVNYGYTF.

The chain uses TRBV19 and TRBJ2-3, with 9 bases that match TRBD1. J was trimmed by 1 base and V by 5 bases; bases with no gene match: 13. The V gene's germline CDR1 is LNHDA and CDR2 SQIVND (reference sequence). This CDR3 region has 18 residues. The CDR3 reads CASSASGTGTPRTDTQYF. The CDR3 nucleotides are TGTGCCAGTAGTGCCTCCGGGACAGGGACCCCCCGCACAGATACGCAGTATTTT. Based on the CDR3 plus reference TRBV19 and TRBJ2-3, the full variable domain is DGGITQSPKYLFRKEGQNVTLSCEQNLNHDAMYWYRQDPGQGLRLIYYSQIVNDFQKGDIAEGYSVSREKKESFPLTVTSAQKNPTAFYLCASSASGTGTPRTDTQYFGPGTRLTVL.

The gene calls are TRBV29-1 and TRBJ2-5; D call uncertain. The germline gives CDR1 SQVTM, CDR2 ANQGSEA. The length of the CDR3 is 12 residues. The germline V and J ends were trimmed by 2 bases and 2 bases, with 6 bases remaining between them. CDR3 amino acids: CSVESRQETQYF. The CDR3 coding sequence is TGCAGCGTTGAAAGCAGGCAAGAGACCCAGTACTTC.

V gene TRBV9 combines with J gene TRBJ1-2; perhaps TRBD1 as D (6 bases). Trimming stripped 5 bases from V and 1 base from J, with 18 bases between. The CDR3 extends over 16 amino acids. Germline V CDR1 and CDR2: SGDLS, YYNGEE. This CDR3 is CASSVTGSTLNYGYTF. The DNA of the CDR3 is TGTGCCAGCAGTGTAACAGGGAGCACCCTTAACTATGGCTACACCTTC.

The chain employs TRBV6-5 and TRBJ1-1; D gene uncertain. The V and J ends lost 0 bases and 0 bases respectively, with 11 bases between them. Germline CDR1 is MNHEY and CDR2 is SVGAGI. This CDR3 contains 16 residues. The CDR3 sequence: CASSYSESDMNTEAFF. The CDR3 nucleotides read TGTGCCAGCAGTTACTCGGAGTCCGATATGAACACTGAAGCTTTCTTT.

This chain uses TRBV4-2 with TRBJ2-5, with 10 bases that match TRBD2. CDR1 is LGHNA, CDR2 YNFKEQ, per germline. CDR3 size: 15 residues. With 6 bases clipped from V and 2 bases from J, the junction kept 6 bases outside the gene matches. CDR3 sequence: CASSRTSGKQETQYF. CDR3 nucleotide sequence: TGTGCCAGCAGTCGGACTAGCGGAAAGCAAGAGACCCAGTACTTC.

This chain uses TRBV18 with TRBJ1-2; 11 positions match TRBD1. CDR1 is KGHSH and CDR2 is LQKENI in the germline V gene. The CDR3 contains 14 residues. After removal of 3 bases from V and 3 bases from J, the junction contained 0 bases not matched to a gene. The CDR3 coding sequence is TGTGCCAGCTCACCGGGACAGGGGGACTATGGCTACACCTTC. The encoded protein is CASSPGQGDYGYTF.

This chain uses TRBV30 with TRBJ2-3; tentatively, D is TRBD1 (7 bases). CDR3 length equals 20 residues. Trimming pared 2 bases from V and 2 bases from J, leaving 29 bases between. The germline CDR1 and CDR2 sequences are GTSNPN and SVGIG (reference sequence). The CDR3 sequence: CAWSRTGARDCCIYTDTQYF. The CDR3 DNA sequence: TGTGCCTGGAGTAGGACAGGTGCCCGGGACTGCTGTATCTACACAGATACGCAGTATTTT.